One and the same sample provided the 6 T cell receptor beta chains below, sequenced in a study of blood T cell repertoires in COVID-19. Produced via immunoSEQ multiplex PCR; TCRdb's table is partial and in-frame only. The sample lists about 180,000 clones, around four fifths occurring once. Sequenced input: peripheral blood. These receptors came from a man in his sixties or seventies with active or convalescent COVID-19.

The V and J genes are TRBV3-1 (or the pseudogene TRBV3-2) and TRBJ2-7; 8 bases are shared with TRBD2. The CDR3 length is 16 residues. Trimming at V came to 4 bases and at J to 4 bases, leaving 12 bases not matched to a gene. The germline CDR1 and CDR2 sequences are LGHDT and YNNKEL (reference sequence). CDR3 nucleotides: TGTGCCAGCAGCCCTCCCGAGAGACTAGCGCGGTACGAGCAGTACTTC. Translated, it gives CASSPPERLARYEQYF.

The table lists this clone with a few counts. The V and J genes are TRBV30 and TRBJ1-5; possibly TRBD1 for D (5 bases). Trimming took off 5 bases at V and 7 bases at J, with 15 bases between the two ends. The CDR3 loop spans 13 amino acids. Germline V gene data show CDR1 as GTSNPN and CDR2 as SVGIG (reference sequence). CDR3 bases: TGTGCCTGGTCGGGACTGGAAGACCAGCCCCAGCATTTT. Its translation is CAWSGLEDQPQHF.

The rearrangement links TRBV20-1 to TRBJ2-4, with 9 bases fitting TRBD2. V dropped 3 bases and J dropped 4; count of bases not matched to a gene: 4. The CDR3 extends over 14 amino acids. Germline CDR1 and CDR2: DFQATT and SNEGSKA (reference sequence). CDR3 in DNA: TGCAGTGCTAGTCCGGGACTAGCTAAAAACATTCAGTACTTC. This gives the protein CSASPGLAKNIQYF.

The chain combines TRBV6-5 with TRBJ2-1; 9 bases align to TRBD2. The trim removed 4 bases at V and 7 bases at J, leaving 11 bases unmatched. Germline V gene lookup returns CDR1 MNHEY and CDR2 SVGAGI. CDR3 length: 16 residues. CDR3 in amino acids: CASSSQAGGRGNEQFF. CDR3 bases: TGTGCCAGCAGTTCTCAGGCGGGGGGGAGGGGGAATGAGCAGTTCTTC.

Concerning this clone itself: Other DNA variants within this sample encode the same CDR3. The rearrangement links TRBV2 to TRBJ1-5, with TRBD1 matching 11 bases. V lost 4 bases and J lost 5; bases outside the gene matches: 1. CDR1 and CDR2 (germline): SNHLY, FYNNEI. CDR3 length equals 14 residues. The CDR3 spells CASSGTGGDQPQHF. The CDR3 nucleotides are TGTGCCAGCAGTGGGACAGGGGGCGATCAGCCCCAGCATTTT.

The chain joins TRBV7-2 to TRBJ1-6, with 7 bases fitting TRBD1. The CDR3 spans 17 residues. Germline V gene data show CDR1 as SGHTA and CDR2 as FQGNSA. With 3 bases clipped from V and 3 bases from J, the junction kept 8 bases outside the gene matches. CDR3 sequence reads: CASSFEGTVIYNSPLHF. DNA of the CDR3: TGTGCCAGCAGCTTCGAAGGGACAGTCATCTATAATTCACCCCTCCACTTT.